This T cell receptor beta chain was profiled in a study of blood T cells in healthy people across ages. Trimming pared 11 bases from V and 5 bases from J, leaving 12 bases between. Germline CDR1 SNHLY, CDR2 FYNNEI. This CDR3 has 12 amino acids. Together with a sample-barcoded 5' primer, a J-beta primer mix was included in a second PCR lasting roughly 6 to 12 cycles. Every individual sample yielded 3 million or more paired-end reads (each containing CDR3). TCRdb called the 5' RACE reads again in MiXCR, with one record for every CDR3 protein. The sample gives under 1,100,000 distinct CDR3 sequences, less than 25% of which show up once; about 0.69% is in the top ten. The sample also formed part of further work on T cells of mothers and their children. That study adds: For cDNA synthesis, the complete extracted RNA was used (roughly 1.4 ug per 15 ul). Researchers report slightly higher, though non-significant, overlap in related mother-child pairs than in unrelated pairs.

The sequencing input was blood. The receptor was isolated from a girl aged 2 to 10 in good health. The genes are TRBV2 and TRBJ1-4, with D possibly being TRBD1 (5 bases). The CDR3 sequence is CAAREMNEKLFF. The DNA of the CDR3 is TGTGCCGCCAGGGAAATGAATGAAAAACTGTTTTTT.